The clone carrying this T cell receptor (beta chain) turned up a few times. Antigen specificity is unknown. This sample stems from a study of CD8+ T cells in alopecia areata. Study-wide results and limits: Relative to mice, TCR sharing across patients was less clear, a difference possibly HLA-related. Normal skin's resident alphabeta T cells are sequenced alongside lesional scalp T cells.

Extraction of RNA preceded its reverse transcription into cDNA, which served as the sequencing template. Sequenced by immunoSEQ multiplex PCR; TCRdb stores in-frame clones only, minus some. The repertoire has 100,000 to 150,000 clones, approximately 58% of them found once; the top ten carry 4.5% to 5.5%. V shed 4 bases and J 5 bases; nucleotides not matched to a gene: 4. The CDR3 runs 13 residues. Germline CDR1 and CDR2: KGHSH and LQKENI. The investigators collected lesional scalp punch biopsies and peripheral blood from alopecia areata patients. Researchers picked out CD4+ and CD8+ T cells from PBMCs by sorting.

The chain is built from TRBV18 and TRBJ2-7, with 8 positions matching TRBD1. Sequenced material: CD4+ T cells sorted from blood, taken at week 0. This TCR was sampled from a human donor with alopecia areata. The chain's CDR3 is CASSQQGADEQYF. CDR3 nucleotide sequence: TGTGCCAGCTCACAGCAGGGGGCCGACGAGCAGTACTTC.